This TCR beta chain was recorded in a study of T cells after yellow fever vaccination. J was trimmed by 2 bases and V by 6 bases; bases with no gene match: 5. The CDR3 runs 14 residues. From germline, CDR1 is ENHRY and CDR2 SYGVKD. TCRdb itself ran the 5' RACE reads through MiXCR, one entry per CDR3 protein. The sample includes 300,000 to 350,000 distinct CDR3 sequences, 4% of them seen just once. The chain links TRBV10-3 to TRBJ2-7; 9 bases align to TRBD1. The sequence came from a man in his late teens or twenties who received the YFV17D yellow fever vaccine. Sequencing used PBMCs, obtained 5 days after the yellow fever booster vaccination. The CDR3 here is CAIRPGQGTYEQYF. DNA for the CDR3: TGTGCCATCAGACCGGGACAGGGAACCTACGAGCAGTACTTC.